This T cell receptor beta chain was identified during a study of regulatory T cells in long-lasting Graves disease. Time point described: persistent/refractory GD, antithyroid drugs over 5 years with positive TRAb. RNA extracted from PBMCs served as the sequencing template. This clonotype was picked up a small number of times. Germline loops: CDR1 ENHRY, CDR2 SYGVKD. V was cut by 3 bases and J by 3 bases, with 12 bases left in between. The CDR3 totals 14 residues. To make TCR beta libraries, researchers used iRepertoire HTBI primers and Arm-PCR of CDR3 regions. MiXCR, run by TCRdb on the multiplex PCR reads, gives a single entry per CDR3 protein. The table records fewer than 550,000 distinct CDR3 sequences, roughly a fifth of them present only once.

This chain connects TRBV10-3 to TRBJ2-7; D perhaps matches TRBD1 (6 bases). This TCR derives from a female donor with Graves disease. The sequencing used peripheral blood mononuclear cells (PBMCs), collected when the disease was refractory, from a patient treated with antithyroid drugs. The CDR3 DNA reads TGTGCCATCAGTGATAGGCAGGGGAACTACGAGCAGTACTTC. Translated, it gives CAISDRQGNYEQYF.